The 14 T cell receptor beta chains reported below all come from one sample, sequenced in a study of CD8 T cells in Susac syndrome. Reverse transcription of roughly 0.45 to 1 ug RNA used random hexamers. TCRdb redid the calling of the immunoSEQ multiplex PCR reads with MiXCR, one entry per CDR3 protein. This sample has roughly 84,000 distinct CDR3 sequences; about 96% occur once, and the top ten carry around 0.43%. Input material: CD8+ T cells from PBMCs. The receptors shown here come from a human donor with Susac syndrome.

The chain is built from TRBV27 and TRBJ2-7, with D possibly matching TRBD2 (5 bases). V was trimmed by 3 bases and J by 5 bases, leaving 11 bases between them. Germline CDR1 MNHEY, CDR2 SMNVEV (reference sequence). CDR3 length: 13 amino acids. The CDR3 protein is CASSFRGGDEQYV. CDR3 DNA sequence: TGTGCCAGCAGTTTCCGGGGTGGGGACGAGCAGTACGTC.

This chain connects TRBV7-9 to TRBJ2-5, with 13 positions matching TRBD2. Germline CDR1 SEHNR, CDR2 FQNEAQ (reference sequence). CDR3 size: 14 residues. After removal of 6 bases from V and 6 bases from J, the junction contained 4 bases not matched to a gene. The CDR3 reads CASRGLAGEKTQYF. CDR3 DNA: TGTGCCAGCAGAGGACTAGCGGGAGAAAAGACCCAGTACTTC. Looking up the rest from reference TRBV7-9 and TRBJ2-5 gives the full variable domain: DTGVSQNPRHKITKRGQNVTFRCDPISEHNRLYWYRQTLGQGPEFLTYFQNEAQLEKSRLLSDRFSAERPKGSFSTLEIQRTEQGDSAMYLCASRGLAGEKTQYFGPGTRLLVL.

The chain has TRBV7-3 and TRBJ2-3; 10 bases are a match to TRBD2. V lost 1 base and J lost 7; bases outside the gene matches: 5. Germline V gene data show CDR1 as SGHTA and CDR2 as FQGTGA. The CDR3 totals 15 residues. The chain's CDR3 is CASSLIAGGGNTQYF. The CDR3 DNA follows: TGTGCCAGCAGCTTAATAGCGGGAGGTGGAAATACGCAGTATTTT.

This rearrangement joins TRBV4-3 to TRBJ1-6; D gene ambiguous. Germline CDR1 LGHNA, CDR2 YSLEER. The CDR3 has 17 amino acids. Trimming shortened V by 2 bases and J by 0 bases, and 11 bases separated the two germline ends. In DNA form, the CDR3 reads TGCGCCAGCAGCCAAACCGGCCACCGCTCCTATAATTCACCCCTCCACTTT. Its protein is CASSQTGHRSYNSPLHF.

This clonotype has just one count. V gene TRBV12-3 or TRBV12-4 combines with J gene TRBJ2-1; D remains unclear. This CDR3 has 12 residues. V shed 10 bases and J shed 6 bases, with 13 bases lying between them. CDR3 sequence: CATTRSLNEQFF. DNA for the CDR3: TGTGCCACTACCCGTAGTCTCAATGAGCAGTTCTTC.

The rearrangement uses TRBV13 and TRBJ2-5; 8 nucleotides line up with TRBD2. J lost 1 base, V lost 4 bases, and 11 bases had no gene match. The CDR3 covers 17 residues. In germline, CDR1 is PRHDT, CDR2 FYEKMQ (reference sequence). CDR3 nucleotide sequence: TGTGCCAGCAGCTCCGGGGGGGGGCATTCAATCCAAGAGACCCAGTACTTC. Its translation is CASSSGGGHSIQETQYF.

In DNA, the CDR3 is TGTGCCAGCAGCATCGGGACTAGCGGGAGCTCCTACGAGCAGTACTTC. Residues: CASSIGTSGSSYEQYF. V is TRBV7-9 and J is TRBJ2-7, with TRBD2 matching over 14 bases. The CDR3 runs 16 residues. The germline CDR1 and CDR2 sequences are SEHNR and FQNEAQ (reference sequence). Unmatched junction bases numbered 3, after V lost 5 bases and J lost 0 bases.

The genes are TRBV20-1 and TRBJ2-1; D gene unclear. V shed 0 bases and J shed 10 bases, with 7 bases lying between them. This CDR3 is built from 11 residues. The germline gives CDR1 DFQATT, CDR2 SNEGSKA (reference sequence). CDR3 DNA: TGCAGTGCTAGAGATCTAACCGAGCAGTTCTTC. Its protein product is CSARDLTEQFF.

Concerning this clonotype: One end of the junction varies from germline; a read error may be responsible. The chain carries TRBV12-3 or TRBV12-4 and TRBJ1-4; D gene uncertain. This CDR3 has 14 residues. CDR3 coding DNA: TGTGCCAGCAGTTTTAGCCAAACTCATGAAAAACTGTTTTTT. It translates to CASSFSQTHEKLFF.

The rearrangement links TRBV20-1 to TRBJ1-2, with D unresolved. V was cut by 4 bases and J by 1 base, with 10 bases left in between. The CDR3 is made up of 13 amino acids. Germline V lookup: CDR1 DFQATT, CDR2 SNEGSKA (reference sequence). CDR3 residues: CSATDTVNYGYTF. CDR3 bases: TGCAGTGCTACCGATACAGTTAACTATGGCTACACCTTC.

V and J are TRBV12-3 or TRBV12-4 and TRBJ2-1; unclear D gene. This CDR3 contains 12 residues. Trimming took 7 bases from V and 7 from J, leaving 11 bases between them. This chain's CDR3 is CASTPVQNEQFF. In DNA, the CDR3 is TGTGCCAGCACCCCCGTCCAGAATGAGCAGTTCTTC.

The chain has TRBV29-1 and TRBJ2-1; no firm D call. The CDR3 contains 11 residues. Trimming pared 3 bases from V and 12 bases from J, leaving 12 bases between. The V gene's germline CDR1 is SQVTM and CDR2 ANQGSEA. In DNA, the CDR3 is TGCAGCGTTGAGTTAGGAATCGGGCAGTTCTTC. It is translated as CSVELGIGQFF.

The V and J genes are TRBV4-2 and TRBJ2-5; 7 positions match TRBD1. V shed 2 bases, J shed 7 bases, and the junction held 16 bases outside the gene matches. Germline V gene data show CDR1 as LGHNA and CDR2 as YNFKEQ. This CDR3 is built from 17 residues. CDR3: CASSQLPGTDKESTQYF. As DNA, the CDR3 is TGTGCCAGCAGCCAACTCCCCGGGACAGACAAAGAGTCGACCCAGTACTTC.

The chain is built from TRBV12-3 or TRBV12-4 and TRBJ2-3; no reliable D call. The CDR3 spans 14 residues. V lost 6 bases to trimming and J lost 0 bases, with 10 bases between them. The CDR3 region has the DNA TGTGCCAGCAGCCCGGGTTCTAGCACAGATACGCAGTATTTT. Amino acids: CASSPGSSTDTQYF.